Listed below are T cell receptor beta chains from one sample, sequenced in a study of technical replicates of blood from a handful of donors. The data were produced by immunoSEQ multiplex PCR, yet TCRdb's version contains in-frame clones alone and is incomplete. The profile shows about 76,000 clones, more than 85% of them singletons. What was sequenced was T cells isolated from PBMCs. These receptors came from a human donor in good health. CDR3s include the opening cysteine and the closing phenylalanine or tryptophan. A D gene is named only where the DNA matches it firmly. Only part of the rows carry a size: once, few, many, or a class if the clone is expanded.

d_call clone_size j_call v_call cdr3_aa cdr3_nt
. few TRBJ1-1 TRBV6-1 CASNSGFETEAFF TGTGCCAGCAATTCCGGGTTTGAAACTGAAGCTTTCTTT
TRBD1 once TRBJ1-4 TRBV28 CASSPRPGQGYEKLFF TGTGCCAGCAGTCCCCGGCCGGGACAGGGCTATGAAAAACTGTTTTTT
. . TRBJ1-2 TRBV7-9 CASSPPSVTDYGYTF TGTGCCAGCAGCCCCCCGTCGGTCACGGACTATGGCTACACCTTC
. . TRBJ1-1 TRBV29-1 CSGGPHVSATEAFF TGCAGCGGTGGCCCCCACGTGTCCGCCACTGAAGCTTTCTTT
. . TRBJ1-1 TRBV7-8 CASALPGRFGNTEAFF TGTGCCAGCGCTCTTCCGGGGAGGTTTGGGAACACTGAAGCTTTCTTT
TRBD2 . TRBJ2-1 TRBV6-6 CASSWFGAGGPSEQFF TGTGCCAGCAGTTGGTTTGGCGCGGGAGGGCCTAGTGAGCAGTTCTTC
. . TRBJ2-3 TRBV4-1 CASSQDEFISSTDTQYF TGCGCCAGCAGCCAAGACGAGTTCATATCTAGCACAGATACGCAGTATTTT
TRBD2 . TRBJ2-3 TRBV11-3 CASSLGWRGAQGTDTQYF TGTGCCAGCAGCTTAGGGTGGCGGGGGGCCCAAGGAACAGATACGCAGTATTTT
. . TRBJ1-2 TRBV20-1 CSALAGAGYTF TGCAGTGCGCTGGCAGGTGCGGGCTACACCTTC
TRBD2 . TRBJ2-3 TRBV11-3 CASSFTPGTAGGGESDTQYF TGTGCCAGCAGCTTTACCCCGGGGACGGCGGGCGGGGGTGAATCAGATACGCAGTATTTT
. . TRBJ2-7 TRBV4-1 CASSQGRAYEQYF TGCGCCAGCAGCCAGGGCCGAGCCTACGAGCAGTACTTC
. . TRBJ1-5 TRBV10-3 CAISESKGVQPQHF TGTGCCATCAGTGAGTCGAAGGGAGTTCAGCCCCAGCATTTT
TRBD1 . TRBJ2-5 TRBV29-1 CSVDQGQGVETQYF TGCAGCGTTGATCAAGGACAGGGGGTCGAGACCCAGTACTTC
TRBD1 once TRBJ1-5 TRBV5-6 CASSLGDRDQPQHF TGTGCCAGCAGCTTGGGGGACAGGGACCAGCCCCAGCATTTT
TRBD1 . TRBJ1-1 TRBV6-5 CASIIPRGLDTEAFF TGTGCCAGCATCATACCAAGGGGGCTGGACACTGAAGCTTTCTTT
. . TRBJ2-7 TRBV5-6 CASSLVVSSYEQYF TGTGCCAGCAGCTTGGTAGTGAGCTCCTACGAGCAGTACTTC
. once TRBJ1-2 TRBV12-5 CGIRDLGGYTF TGTGGGATCCGGGACTTAGGGGGCTACACCTTC
. . TRBJ2-3 TRBV28 CASWGLTDTQYF TGTGCCAGTTGGGGGCTGACAGATACGCAGTATTTT
. once TRBJ2-1 TRBV19 CASSIWGVNNEQFF TGTGCCAGTAGTATCTGGGGGGTGAACAATGAGCAGTTCTTC
TRBD1 few TRBJ1-1 TRBV28 CASSSLLDRGNTEAFF TGTGCCAGCAGTTCCCTCCTGGACAGGGGGAACACTGAAGCTTTCTTT
. once TRBJ1-4 TRBV30 CAWSVWRGGREKLFF TGTGCCTGGAGTGTGTGGAGGGGGGGCCGTGAAAAACTGTTTTTT
TRBD1 . TRBJ2-2 TRBV5-1 CASSRTGEGTGELFF TGCGCCAGCAGCCGGACAGGGGAGGGCACCGGGGAGCTGTTTTTT
TRBD1 . TRBJ1-2 TRBV18 CASSRDRGRWDYGYTF TGTGCCAGCTCCCGGGACAGGGGGCGCTGGGACTATGGCTACACCTTC
. . TRBJ2-7 TRBV6-5 CASSYTSGAPGEQYF TGTGCCAGCAGTTACACTTCTGGAGCGCCGGGCGAGCAGTACTTC
. . TRBJ1-1 TRBV5-6 CASSPGLRDTEAFF TGTGCCAGCAGCCCCGGATTGCGGGACACTGAAGCTTTCTTT
. . TRBJ2-5 TRBV11-3 CASMPWTVGSVAETQYF TGTGCCAGCATGCCTTGGACTGTTGGTAGCGTCGCGGAGACCCAGTACTTC
. . TRBJ2-5 TRBV7-8 CASSRGASQETQYF TGTGCCAGCAGCCGCGGGGCTTCCCAAGAGACCCAGTACTTC
TRBD1 . TRBJ2-2 TRBV4-1 CASSQGTGLVNTGELFF TGCGCCAGCAGCCAAGGGACAGGGCTTGTGAACACCGGGGAGCTGTTTTTT
TRBD1 once TRBJ2-3 TRBV13 CASSLGQGTDTQYF TGTGCCAGCAGCCTGGGACAGGGGACAGATACGCAGTATTTT